The 30 T cell receptor beta chains below come from one sample, sequenced in a study of CD8 T cells in ankylosing spondylitis (dated by TCRdb to about 2017). The method was 5' RACE. The sequencer listed for this sample is Illumina HiSeq 2500. TCRdb reprocessing: public reads trimmed at Q25 with fastp, clones called with MiXCR, in-frame beta chains kept. Rows merge per CDR3 protein into single entries with the most common DNA and genes. The sample table contains some 800,000 distinct CDR3 sequences; only one count was recorded for about 11% of them. The top ten hold approximately 0.5% of the sample. No cognate antigen is known for these TCRs. The study at large found these results: A TCR beta motif made up of 7 to 9 highly homologous amino acid variants appeared to be characteristic of blood from ankylosing spondylitis patients.

The source material was blood, either unsorted or a sorted T cell fraction (not recorded which). Source of these receptors: a male donor with ankylosing spondylitis.

The rearrangement joins TRBV20-1 to TRBJ2-7; TRBD2 aligns across 13 bases. The CDR3 runs to 17 residues. After removal of 1 base from V and 2 bases from J, the junction contained 8 bases not matched to a gene. Germline assignment: CDR1 DFQATT and CDR2 SNEGSKA (reference sequence). Here the CDR3 DNA reads TGCAGTGCTAGAGCCGGGACTAGCGGGACGAGGACCTACGAGCAGTACTTC. This sequence encodes CSARAGTSGTRTYEQYF.

The rearrangement links TRBV23-1 to TRBJ2-7; TRBD1 agrees at 9 bases. TRBV23-1 is filed as an ORF, its function uncertain. The CDR3 contains 16 residues. V gave up 1 base and J gave up 2 bases; unmatched junction bases: 6. CDR3 sequence: CASSQYTGGRTYEQYF. The DNA for the CDR3 is TGCGCCAGCAGTCAATATACAGGGGGCAGGACCTACGAGCAGTACTTC.

This clonotype has just a few counts. The chain combines TRBV20-1 with TRBJ2-7; 7 bases are shared with TRBD2. J gave up 2 bases and V 6 bases, and 13 bases lay outside the gene matches. The V gene's germline CDR1 is DFQATT and CDR2 SNEGSKA (reference sequence). This CDR3 spans 15 amino acids. CDR3: CSAPRVGRETYEQYF. CDR3 sequence (DNA): TGCAGTGCACCTCGAGTGGGGAGGGAGACCTACGAGCAGTACTTC.

This clonotype was seen at least ten times. The rearrangement links TRBV5-1 to TRBJ2-7; a possible D gene is TRBD1 (6 bases). The V and J ends lost 5 bases and 1 base respectively, with 16 bases between them. CDR3 size: 15 residues. Looked up from germline, CDR1 is SGHRS and CDR2 is YFSETQ. The CDR3 region has the DNA TGCGCCAGCAGTCGGAGGACAGTGTCATCCTACGAGCAGTACTTC. Translated: CASSRRTVSSYEQYF.

This clonotype turned up a few times. V and J are TRBV7-2 and TRBJ2-1; tentative D call: TRBD1 (6 bases). The germline CDR1 and CDR2 sequences are SGHTA and FQGNSA. Trimming cost V 7 bases and J 8 bases, with 18 bases left between them. The CDR3 covers 14 residues. The CDR3 protein is CASKVQGDTHEQFF. As DNA, the CDR3 is TGTGCCAGCAAAGTACAGGGTGATACTCATGAGCAGTTCTTC.

This clonotype was picked up a small number of times. This chain joins TRBV5-1 and TRBJ2-7; D is possibly TRBD2 (6 bases). Germline loops: CDR1 SGHRS, CDR2 YFSETQ. The CDR3 extends over 16 amino acids. The V end lost 0 bases, the J end lost 2 bases, and 15 bases lay between the germline ends. CDR3 protein: CASSLALTAGPYEQYF. The DNA of the CDR3 is TGCGCCAGCAGCTTGGCCCTCACCGCGGGGCCCTACGAGCAGTACTTC.

This clonotype appeared a few times. The genes are TRBV28 and TRBJ1-1; D remains unclear. Deletions cut 8 bases from V and 0 bases from J, with 10 bases between. CDR3 length: 13 amino acids. Germline V CDR1 and CDR2: MDHEN, SYDVKM. The CDR3 here is CASGKELNTEAFF. The CDR3 DNA is TGTGCCAGCGGTAAAGAACTGAACACTGAAGCTTTCTTT.

The chain uses TRBV20-1 and TRBJ2-3; 15 bases line up with TRBD2. The junction had 7 bases not matched to a gene; V was cut back by 7 bases and J by 5 bases. This CDR3 has 15 amino acids. Per germline, CDR1 DFQATT and CDR2 SNEGSKA (reference sequence). The CDR3 DNA sequence: TGCAGTGTTTCCGGACTAGCGGGGGGGAAAGATACGCAGTATTTT. Protein: CSVSGLAGGKDTQYF.

The chain links TRBV7-8 to TRBJ2-7; the D is unclear. The V end lost 6 bases, the J end lost 2 bases, and 14 bases lay between the germline ends. The CDR3 sequence is 14 residues long. CDR1 SGHVS and CDR2 FQNEAQ come from the germline V gene. CDR3 residues: CASSFLRGTYEQYF. The CDR3 DNA follows: TGTGCCAGCAGTTTTTTGAGAGGAACCTACGAGCAGTACTTC. Supplemented by reference TRBV7-8 and TRBJ2-7, the full variable domain reads GAGVSQSPRYKVAKRGQDVALRCDPISGHVSLFWYQQALGQGPEFLTYFQNEAQLDKSGLPSDRFFAERPEGSVSTLKIQRTQQEDSAVYLCASSFLRGTYEQYFGPGTRLTVT.

This clonotype was detected only a few times. The chain couples TRBV10-3 to TRBJ1-4; no definite D call. V lost 6 bases and J 2 bases, leaving 10 bases between the germline ends. Per germline, CDR1 ENHRY and CDR2 SYGVKD. This CDR3 has 14 residues. The DNA for the CDR3 is TGTGCCATCAGGGAAGGACGGACTAATGAAAAACTGTTTTTT. Its translation: CAIREGRTNEKLFF.

This clonotype came up many times. The chain uses TRBV7-2 and TRBJ2-1; TRBD2 matches 9 bases. V was clipped by 5 bases and J by 7 bases; unmatched bases: 9. This CDR3 is built from 15 residues. Germline CDR1 reads SGHTA; CDR2 reads FQGNSA. The CDR3 DNA is TGTGCCAGCAGCGTAGGTAGCGGGAGTCAGAATGAGCAGTTCTTC. This translates into CASSVGSGSQNEQFF.

The gene calls are TRBV20-1 and TRBJ2-1; TRBD2 might be the D (6 bases). CDR1 and CDR2 from the germline V gene are DFQATT and SNEGSKA (reference sequence). V lost 6 bases, J lost 11 bases, and 11 bases lay in between. The CDR3 is made up of 10 amino acids. CDR3 in amino acids: CSAPAGKQFF. The CDR3 bases are TGCAGTGCCCCTGCGGGGAAGCAGTTCTTC.

The J gene is TRBJ1-6, the V gene TRBV5-1, with D hard to call. The CDR3 consists of 16 residues. Germline V gene data show CDR1 as SGHRS and CDR2 as YFSETQ. V was cut by 1 base and J by 8 bases, with 16 bases left in between. The CDR3 loop reads CASSLTLGGGDSPLHF. The CDR3 DNA sequence: TGCGCCAGCAGCTTGACCCTAGGAGGAGGAGATTCACCCCTCCACTTT.

In this sample, this clonotype turned up many times. The chain is built from TRBV29-1 and TRBJ1-2; TRBD1 matches 9 bases. The germline V gene encodes CDR1 SQVTM and CDR2 ANQGSEA. The CDR3 is 13 residues long. V was pared by 6 bases and J by 4 bases, with 6 bases of the junction left unmatched. The DNA for the CDR3 is TGCAGCGTCCGGGCGGGACAGGGCTATGGCTACACCTTC. This sequence encodes CSVRAGQGYGYTF.

Only a few counts were recorded for this clonotype. The gene calls are TRBV7-2 and TRBJ1-2; perhaps TRBD1 as D (6 bases). This CDR3 spans 15 amino acids. V lost 5 bases to trimming and J lost 2 bases, with 15 bases between them. The germline gives CDR1 SGHTA, CDR2 FQGNSA. The CDR3 is CASSPRQVPNYGYTF. CDR3 bases: TGTGCCAGCAGCCCCCGACAGGTTCCCAACTATGGCTACACCTTC.

This clonotype was detected only a few times. The chain links TRBV2 to TRBJ1-3; no clear D. Germline CDR1 and CDR2: SNHLY and FYNNEI. The CDR3 contains 12 residues. Between the trimmed V and J ends, which lost 11 bases and 0 bases, there was a span of 8 bases. The CDR3 sequence: CALGSSGNTIYF. CDR3 nucleotide sequence: TGTGCCTTAGGGAGCTCTGGAAACACCATATATTTT.

V gene TRBV4-2 combines with J gene TRBJ1-4, with D unresolved. Germline CDR1 LGHNA, CDR2 YNFKEQ. Trimming took 4 bases from V and 4 from J, leaving 7 bases between them. There are 13 residues in the CDR3. This CDR3 is CASSPSGNEKLFF. As DNA, the CDR3 is TGTGCCAGCAGCCCCTCGGGTAATGAAAAACTGTTTTTT.

The chain employs TRBV6-1 and TRBJ2-1; D is tentatively TRBD1 or TRBD2 (5 bases each). Germline CDR1 reads MNHNS; CDR2 reads SASEGT. CDR3 length: 16 residues. Trimming left V 5 bases short and J 2 bases short, with 16 bases between. The CDR3 nucleotides are TGTGCCAGCAGTCAACCGGGGCGACACACCTACAATGAGCAGTTCTTC. The encoded protein is CASSQPGRHTYNEQFF.

This clonotype was seen a few times. The CDR3 nucleotides are TGTGCCACAGGGACAGCCGAGAATCAGCCCCAGCATTTT. This sequence encodes CATGTAENQPQHF. This chain joins TRBV10-3 and TRBJ1-5, with TRBD1 identical over 7 bases. The CDR3 contains 13 residues. Per the germline V gene, CDR1 is ENHRY and CDR2 is SYGVKD. V shed 10 bases and J 4 bases; nucleotides not matched to a gene: 7.

This clonotype came up many times. CDR3 in DNA: TGCGCCAGCAGCTTGGCCGCAGGGAAGACTGAAGCTTTCTTT. Protein: CASSLAAGKTEAFF. The V and J genes are TRBV5-1 and TRBJ1-1; maybe TRBD1 (5 bases). The V end was cut by 0 bases, the J end by 5 bases, with 11 bases between. Per germline, CDR1 SGHRS and CDR2 YFSETQ. CDR3 size: 14 residues.

This clonotype was seen at least ten times. The V gene is TRBV29-1, the J gene TRBJ2-5; 7 positions agree with TRBD2. CDR1 is SQVTM and CDR2 is ANQGSEA in the germline V gene. The CDR3 covers 12 residues. Trimming cost V 8 bases and J 5 bases; bases outside gene matches: 8. CDR3 sequence reads: CSHARGDETQYF. As DNA, the CDR3 is TGCAGCCACGCCCGGGGGGACGAGACCCAGTACTTC. The whole variable domain, remainder taken from reference TRBV29-1 and TRBJ2-5, is SAVISQKPSRDICQRGTSLTIQCQVDSQVTMMFWYRQQPGQSLTLIATANQGSEATYESGFVIDKFPISRPNLTFSTLTVSNMSPEDSSIYLCSHARGDETQYFGPGTRLLVL.

This chain connects TRBV12-3 or TRBV12-4 to TRBJ2-1; maybe TRBD2 (7 bases). The CDR3 spans 16 residues. V lost 7 bases, J lost 0 bases, and 16 bases lay in between. The CDR3 sequence: CASTRRGGVSYNEQFF. The CDR3 DNA follows: TGTGCCAGCACTAGAAGGGGGGGCGTCTCCTACAATGAGCAGTTCTTC.

The gene calls are TRBV5-6 and TRBJ2-3; D is ambiguous. The CDR3 loop spans 13 amino acids. CDR1 and CDR2 (germline): SGHDT, YYEEEE. V was clipped by 3 bases and J by 4 bases, with 9 bases between them. CDR3 nucleotide sequence: TGTGCCAGCAGCTCCCCGGGCGCAGATACGCAGTATTTT. This encodes CASSSPGADTQYF.

This clonotype was detected a few times. This chain uses TRBV27 with TRBJ2-5; D uncertain. The germline V gene has CDR1 MNHEY and CDR2 SMNVEV (reference sequence). Trimming cost V 6 bases and J 0 bases, with 11 bases left between them. The CDR3 sequence is 14 residues long. Here the CDR3 DNA reads TGTGCCAGCAGCTCGATTAAGTACCAAGAGACCCAGTACTTC. Residues: CASSSIKYQETQYF.

This clonotype has ten or more counts. The V and J genes are TRBV7-3 and TRBJ2-3, with 8 bases identical to TRBD1. The CDR3 loop spans 12 amino acids. Germline V CDR1 and CDR2: SGHTA, FQGTGA. The V and J ends lost 6 bases and 5 bases, in that order; junction bases with no gene match: 1. The CDR3 DNA reads TGTGCCAGCAGTACAGGGGGAGATACGCAGTATTTT. Its translation: CASSTGGDTQYF. The whole variable domain, remainder taken from reference TRBV7-3 and TRBJ2-3, is GAGVSQTPSNKVTEKGKYVELRCDPISGHTALYWYRQSLGQGPEFLIYFQGTGAADDSGLPNDRFFAVRPEGSVSTLKIQRTERGDSAVYLCASSTGGDTQYFGPGTRLTVL.

This chain joins TRBV20-1 and TRBJ2-1; D may be TRBD1 (6 bases). The CDR3 covers 17 residues. Deletions cut 0 bases from V and 0 bases from J, with 15 bases between. From germline, CDR1 is DFQATT and CDR2 SNEGSKA (reference sequence). The CDR3 protein is CSARDRNTGYSYNEQFF. In DNA, the CDR3 is TGCAGTGCTAGAGACCGGAATACAGGGTACTCCTACAATGAGCAGTTCTTC.

This chain links TRBV7-2 with TRBJ2-5; the D is unclear. The CDR3 runs 13 residues. With 5 bases removed from V and 5 bases from J, the gap between germline ends came to 12 bases. CDR1 and CDR2 (germline): SGHTA, FQGNSA. CDR3 nucleotide sequence: TGTGCCAGCAGCCGCCGGACCTCGGAGACCCAGTACTTC. Encoded protein: CASSRRTSETQYF.

This clonotype was seen many times. The genes are TRBV5-1 and TRBJ1-1; D call uncertain. Germline V CDR1 and CDR2: SGHRS, YFSETQ. The V gene lost 4 bases and the J gene lost 0 bases, with 13 bases spanning the gap. The CDR3 is made up of 15 amino acids. The CDR3, as DNA: TGCGCCAGCAGCCTGAACCCAGGATTGAACACTGAAGCTTTCTTT. Its translation: CASSLNPGLNTEAFF.

This clonotype turned up a few times. The chain links TRBV6-5 to TRBJ1-1; the D gene is possibly TRBD1 (5 bases). Per the germline V gene, CDR1 is MNHEY and CDR2 is SVGAGI. CDR3 size: 15 residues. Between the trimmed V and J ends, which lost 0 bases and 1 base, there was a span of 9 bases. CDR3 sequence (DNA): TGTGCCAGCAGTTACTCCTGGGACGGGAACACTGAAGCTTTCTTT. Translation gives CASSYSWDGNTEAFF.

This clonotype was found a few times. The rearrangement joins TRBV20-1 to TRBJ2-1; TRBD1 is a possible D gene (5 bases). Trimming removed 0 bases from V and 6 bases from J, with 15 bases in between. CDR1 is DFQATT, CDR2 SNEGSKA, per germline (reference sequence). This CDR3 spans 15 amino acids. Written as DNA, the CDR3 is TGCAGTGCTAGAGATGTGAAAAAGGGGTTCAATGAGCAGTTCTTC. This encodes CSARDVKKGFNEQFF.